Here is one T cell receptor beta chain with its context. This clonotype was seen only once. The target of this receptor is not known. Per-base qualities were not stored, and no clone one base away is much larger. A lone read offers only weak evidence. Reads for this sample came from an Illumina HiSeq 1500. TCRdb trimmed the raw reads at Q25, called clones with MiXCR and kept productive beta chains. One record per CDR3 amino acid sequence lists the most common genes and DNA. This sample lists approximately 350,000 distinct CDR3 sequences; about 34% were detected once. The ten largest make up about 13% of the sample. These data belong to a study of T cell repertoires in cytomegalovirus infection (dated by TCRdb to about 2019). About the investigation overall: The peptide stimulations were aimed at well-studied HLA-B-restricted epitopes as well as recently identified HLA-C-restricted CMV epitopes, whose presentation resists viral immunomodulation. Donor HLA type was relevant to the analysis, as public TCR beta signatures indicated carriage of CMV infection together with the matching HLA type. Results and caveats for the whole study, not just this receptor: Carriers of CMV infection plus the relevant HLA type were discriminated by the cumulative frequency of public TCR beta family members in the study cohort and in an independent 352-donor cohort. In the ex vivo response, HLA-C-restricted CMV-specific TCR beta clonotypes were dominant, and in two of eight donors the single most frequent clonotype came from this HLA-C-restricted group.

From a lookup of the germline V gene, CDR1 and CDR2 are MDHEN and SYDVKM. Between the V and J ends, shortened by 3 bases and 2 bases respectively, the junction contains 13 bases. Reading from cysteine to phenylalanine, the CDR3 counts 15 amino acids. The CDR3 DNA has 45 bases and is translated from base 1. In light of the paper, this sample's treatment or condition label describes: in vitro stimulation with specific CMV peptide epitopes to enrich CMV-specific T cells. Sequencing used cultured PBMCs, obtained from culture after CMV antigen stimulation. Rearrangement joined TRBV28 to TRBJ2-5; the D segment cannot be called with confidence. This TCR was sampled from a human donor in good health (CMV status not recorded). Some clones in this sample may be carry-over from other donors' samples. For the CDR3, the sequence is CASSFLGREQETQYF. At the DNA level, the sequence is TGTGCCAGCAGTTTCCTAGGCAGAGAACAAGAGACCCAGTACTTC. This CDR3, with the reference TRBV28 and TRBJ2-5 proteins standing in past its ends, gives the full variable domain DVKVTQSSRYLVKRTGEKVFLECVQDMDHENMFWYRQDPGLGLRLIYFSYDVKMKEKGDIPEGYSVSREKKERFSLILESASTNQTSMYLCASSFLGREQETQYFGPGTRLLVL.